What follows describes a single T cell receptor (beta chain). This record comes from a study of blood T cell repertoires in COVID-19. Study background: Both acute and convalescent COVID-19 samples were obtained from the United States, Italy and Spain. PBMCs, B-cell-depleted T cells, or T cells were the source of the cDNA or gDNA that made up the material.

V shed 7 bases and J shed 0 bases, with 10 bases lying between them. Germline lookup yields CDR1 MNHEY and CDR2 SMNVEV (reference sequence). There are 14 residues in the CDR3. How the authors handled the data: It was from reference gene primer amplification that nucleated cell counts were estimated. The data were produced by immunoSEQ multiplex PCR, yet TCRdb's version contains in-frame clones alone and is incomplete. That table is the source of V, J and clone size, and D and trimming were worked out from the DNA. This sample carries 300,000 to 350,000 clones, 75% to 90% of them seen once, and the ten largest clones take approximately 2.2%.

The specimen sequenced was peripheral blood. The receptor's source is a man younger than 35 with active or convalescent COVID-19. The J gene is TRBJ1-3, the V gene TRBV27; a possible D gene is TRBD1 (5 bases). The CDR3 spells CASKTGLSGNTIYF. CDR3 DNA: TGTGCCAGCAAAACAGGCCTCTCTGGAAACACCATATATTTT.